Listed below are T cell receptor beta chains from one sample, sequenced in a study of shared clonotypes between healthy human individuals. Libraries were prepared by immunoSEQ multiplex PCR; TCRdb keeps only in-frame clonotypes and omits some of them. This repertoire shows about 600,000 clones, roughly 97% found once; its top ten account for around 0.058%. The source material was naive CD4+ T cells sorted from blood. The receptors here all came from a woman between 25 and 40 years old in good health. CDR3s include the opening cysteine and the closing phenylalanine or tryptophan. Fields, in order: J gene, D gene, clone size, V gene, CDR3 DNA, CDR3 protein. D genes are given only for firm matches. Expanded clones get a size class; other rows say once, few or many, or leave the size out.

TRBJ2-1	.	.	TRBV11-2	TGTGCCAGCAGCCGTAGCGAGAGCTCCTACAATGAGCAGTTCTTC	CASSRSESSYNEQFF
TRBJ2-2	TRBD1	.	TRBV7-8	TGTGCCAGCAGCTGGACAGGGTACCCGACCGGGGAGCTGTTTTTT	CASSWTGYPTGELFF
TRBJ1-1	.	.	TRBV6-5	TGTGCCAGCAGTTACGGGCAGCCACCCCGAGGAGCTTTCTTT	CASSYGQPPRGAFF
TRBJ1-1	.	.	TRBV9	TGTGCCAGCAGCGTAGATGGGGGGTACGACACTGAAGCTTTCTTT	CASSVDGGYDTEAFF
TRBJ1-4	TRBD1	.	TRBV18	TGTGCCAGCTCACCACGAAGGACAGGGGGCCCGTCAACTAATGAAAAACTGTTTTTT	CASSPRRTGGPSTNEKLFF
TRBJ2-7	.	.	TRBV5-4	TGTGCCAGCAGCTTGGGTGGGACTGGCTCCTACGAGCAGTACTTC	CASSLGGTGSYEQYF
TRBJ1-5	.	once	TRBV7-2	TGTGCCAGCAGCTCCAGCCTGGTCCAGCATTTT	CASSSSLVQHF
TRBJ2-2	.	.	TRBV5-1	TGCGCCAGCAGCTGGGGACGGCCAAACACCGGGGAGCTGTTTTTT	CASSWGRPNTGELFF
TRBJ2-6	.	.	TRBV5-1	TGCGCCAGCAGCTTGGCCTGGGGGGCTGGGGCCAACGTCCTGACTTTC	CASSLAWGAGANVLTF
TRBJ1-4	.	.	TRBV5-1	TGCGCCAGCAGCTTGGTTACAGCCACTAATGAAAAACTGTTTTTT	CASSLVTATNEKLFF
TRBJ2-2	.	.	TRBV27	TGTGCCAGCAGAGTTCAGGGGGGGTCCAGAACCGGGGAGCTGTTTTTT	CASRVQGGSRTGELFF
TRBJ1-5	.	once	TRBV2	TGTGCCAGCAGCCGGGACATGTCTAGCAATCAGCCCCAGCATTTT	CASSRDMSSNQPQHF
TRBJ2-2	.	.	TRBV2	TGTGCCAGCAGTGCATTGATTAGGGCGGGGAAGAACACCGGGGAGCTGTTTTTT	CASSALIRAGKNTGELFF
TRBJ1-2	TRBD1	few	TRBV9	TGTGCCAGCAGCCTCGACAGGGGCCCTGGCTACACCTTC	CASSLDRGPGYTF
TRBJ1-3	.	.	TRBV7-8	TGTGCCAGCAGCTTACGGTCCGATTCCTCTGGAAACACCATATATTTT	CASSLRSDSSGNTIYF
TRBJ2-5	TRBD1	.	TRBV28	TGTGCCAGCAGTTTCCGTGGACAGGGGTTAGAGGAGACCCAGTACTTC	CASSFRGQGLEETQYF
TRBJ2-7	.	.	TRBV6-5	TGTGCCAGCAGAGAAGCGATGGGATCCTACGAGCAGTACTTC	CASREAMGSYEQYF
TRBJ1-6	.	.	TRBV30	TGTGCCTGGAGTCTTAATTCACCCCTCCACTTT	CAWSLNSPLHF
TRBJ1-5	.	.	TRBV27	TGTGCCAGCAGTAGTGGGGCAATTAGCAATCAGCCCCAGCATTTT	CASSSGAISNQPQHF
TRBJ2-3	.	.	TRBV19	TGTGCCAGTAGTATAAGGGACAACACAGATACGCAGTATTTT	CASSIRDNTDTQYF
TRBJ2-7	TRBD1	once	TRBV11-3	TGTGCCAGCAGCAGATCCGGGACAGGCGGCTACGAGCAGTACTTC	CASSRSGTGGYEQYF
TRBJ2-7	TRBD2	.	TRBV5-4	TGTGCCAGCAGCCGGGGACTAGCGGGAGGGCCTGTCGACGAGCAGTACTTC	CASSRGLAGGPVDEQYF
TRBJ2-1	.	.	TRBV21-1	TGTGCCAGCACCGTACAAGGGCGGGATTACAATGAGCAGTTCTTC	CASTVQGRDYNEQFF
TRBJ2-7	TRBD1	once	TRBV19	TGTGCCAGTAGCCCGACAGGGGGGCCCTACGAGCAGTACTTC	CASSPTGGPYEQYF
TRBJ2-7	.	.	TRBV28	TGTGCCAGCACGGGGCAGGGGTTCTCCTACGAGCAGTACTTC	CASTGQGFSYEQYF
TRBJ2-7	TRBD1	.	TRBV27	TGTGCCAGCAACTTGGGACAGCCTAGCTCCTACGAGCAGTACTTC	CASNLGQPSSYEQYF
TRBJ2-1	.	.	TRBV28	TGTGCCAGCAAGGAGCGAAGCTCCTACAATGAGCAGTTCTTC	CASKERSSYNEQFF
TRBJ2-7	TRBD1	.	TRBV11-1	TGTGCCAGCAGCTTAGGGGACAGGGGGTACGAGCAGTACTTC	CASSLGDRGYEQYF
TRBJ1-2	.	.	TRBV5-4	TGTGCCAGCAGCTCGGCCGGCACTACGTCTGTCTATGGCTACACCTTC	CASSSAGTTSVYGYTF
TRBJ1-2	.	.	TRBV6-5	TGTGCCAGCAGTTACTCTGCCGCTTATAACTATGGCTACACCTTC	CASSYSAAYNYGYTF
TRBJ1-3	TRBD1	.	TRBV6-6	TGTGCCAGCAGTACCCGAACAGGGGGCGCGGGAAACACCATATATTTT	CASSTRTGGAGNTIYF
TRBJ2-2	TRBD1	.	TRBV19	TGTGCCAGTAGTTGGGACAGGGGCAACACCGGGGAGCTGTTTTTT	CASSWDRGNTGELFF
TRBJ2-1	TRBD1	.	TRBV5-4	TGTGCCACCCAAAAGGGACAGGAGGTCTACAATGAGCAGTTCTTC	CATQKGQEVYNEQFF
TRBJ2-7	.	.	TRBV5-5	TGTGCCAGCAGCTTACTCGGATCCGGGTCCGAGCGCGAGCAGTACTTC	CASSLLGSGSEREQYF
TRBJ2-7	TRBD2	.	TRBV27	TGTGCCAGCAGTCCTTTTCTAGCGGGTGTCGACGAGCAGTACTTC	CASSPFLAGVDEQYF
TRBJ1-1	.	.	TRBV5-8	TGTGCCAGCAGCATGACGGGACTGCCCGGGGAAGCTTTCTTT	CASSMTGLPGEAFF
TRBJ2-7	TRBD1	.	TRBV29-1	TGCAGCGTTGCTAGGGACAGAGCCAAATTACAAACCTACGAGCAGTACTTC	CSVARDRAKLQTYEQYF